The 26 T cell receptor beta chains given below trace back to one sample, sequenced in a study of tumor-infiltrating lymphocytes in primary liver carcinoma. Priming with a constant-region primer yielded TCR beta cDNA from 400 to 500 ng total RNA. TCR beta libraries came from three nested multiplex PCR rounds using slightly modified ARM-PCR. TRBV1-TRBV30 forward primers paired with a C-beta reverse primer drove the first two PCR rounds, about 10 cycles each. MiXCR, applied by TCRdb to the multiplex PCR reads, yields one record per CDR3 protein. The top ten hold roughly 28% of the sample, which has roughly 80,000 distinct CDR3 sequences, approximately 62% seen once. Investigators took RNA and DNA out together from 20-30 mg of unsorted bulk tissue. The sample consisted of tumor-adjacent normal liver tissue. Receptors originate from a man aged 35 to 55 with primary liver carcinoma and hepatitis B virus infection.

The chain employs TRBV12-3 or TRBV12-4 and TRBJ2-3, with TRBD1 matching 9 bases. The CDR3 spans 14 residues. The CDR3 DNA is TGTGTCAACAGTCGGAGGGACAGGGTCCCTACGCAGTATTTT. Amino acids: CVNSRRDRVPTQYF.

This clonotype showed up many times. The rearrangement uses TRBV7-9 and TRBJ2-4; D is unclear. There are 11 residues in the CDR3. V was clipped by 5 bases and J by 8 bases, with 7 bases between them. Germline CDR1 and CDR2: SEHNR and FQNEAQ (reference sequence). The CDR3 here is CASSPQDIQYF. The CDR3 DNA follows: TGTGCCAGCAGCCCTCAAGACATTCAGTACTTC.

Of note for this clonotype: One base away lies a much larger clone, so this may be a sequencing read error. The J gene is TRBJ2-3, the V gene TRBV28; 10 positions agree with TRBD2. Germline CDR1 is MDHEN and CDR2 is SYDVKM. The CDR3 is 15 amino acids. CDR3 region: CAILPSSGSTNTQYF. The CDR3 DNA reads TGTGCCATCCTCCCATCTAGCGGGAGCACAAATACGCAGTATTTT.

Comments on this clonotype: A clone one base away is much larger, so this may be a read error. As DNA, the CDR3 is TGTGCCTGGGCTACAGGGGGCGTTCGGCCCCAGCATTTT. Residues: CAWATGGVRPQHF. This chain joins TRBV30 and TRBJ1-5; 9 bases map to TRBD1. V lost 5 bases and J lost 9; bases outside the gene matches: 8. The CDR3 covers 13 residues. In germline, CDR1 is GTSNPN, CDR2 SVGIG (reference sequence).

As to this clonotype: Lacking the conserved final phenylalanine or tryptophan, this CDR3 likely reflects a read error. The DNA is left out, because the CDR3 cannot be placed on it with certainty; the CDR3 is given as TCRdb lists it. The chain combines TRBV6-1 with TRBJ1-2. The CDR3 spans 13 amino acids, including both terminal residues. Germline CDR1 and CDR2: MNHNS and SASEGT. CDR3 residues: CASSERVSNGYTI.

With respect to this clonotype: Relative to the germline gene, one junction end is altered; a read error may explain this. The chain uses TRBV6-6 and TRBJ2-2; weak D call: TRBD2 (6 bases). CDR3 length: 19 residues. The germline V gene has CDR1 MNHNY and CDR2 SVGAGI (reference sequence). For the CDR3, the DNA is TGTGCCAGTAAATACTCGTTTATCATAGGAGGGACCGACACCTGGGAGCTGTTTTTT. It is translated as CASKYSFIIGGTDTWELFF.

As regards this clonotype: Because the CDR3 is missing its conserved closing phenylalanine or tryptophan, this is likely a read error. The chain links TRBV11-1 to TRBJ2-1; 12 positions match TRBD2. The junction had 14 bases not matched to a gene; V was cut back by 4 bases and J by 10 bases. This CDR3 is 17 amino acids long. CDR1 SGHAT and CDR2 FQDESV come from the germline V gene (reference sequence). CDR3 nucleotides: TGTGCCAGCAGCTCCCCCTCGACTAGCGGGAGTCGAAAGGAGCAGTTCCTC. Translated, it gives CASSSPSTSGSRKEQFL.

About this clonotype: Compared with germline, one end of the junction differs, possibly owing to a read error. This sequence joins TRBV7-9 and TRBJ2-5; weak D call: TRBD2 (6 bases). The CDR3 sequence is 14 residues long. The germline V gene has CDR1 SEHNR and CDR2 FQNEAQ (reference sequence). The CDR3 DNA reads TGTGGCAGCAGCTTAGCGCAGGGAGGAGAGACCCAGTACTTC. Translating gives CGSSLAQGGETQYF.

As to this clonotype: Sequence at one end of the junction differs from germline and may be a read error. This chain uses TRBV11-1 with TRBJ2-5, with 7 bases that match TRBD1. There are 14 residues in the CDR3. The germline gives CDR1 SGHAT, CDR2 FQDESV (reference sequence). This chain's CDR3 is CTSSGQVDVETQYF. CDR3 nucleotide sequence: TGTACCAGTAGTGGACAGGTGGATGTGGAGACCCAGTACTTC.

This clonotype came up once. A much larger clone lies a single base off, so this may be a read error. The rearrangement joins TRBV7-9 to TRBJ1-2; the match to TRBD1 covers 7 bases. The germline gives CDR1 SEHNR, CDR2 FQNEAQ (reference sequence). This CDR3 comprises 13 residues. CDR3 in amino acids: CASSPGQPYCYTF. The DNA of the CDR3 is TGTGCCAGCAGCCCGGGACAGCCCTATTGCTACACCTTC.

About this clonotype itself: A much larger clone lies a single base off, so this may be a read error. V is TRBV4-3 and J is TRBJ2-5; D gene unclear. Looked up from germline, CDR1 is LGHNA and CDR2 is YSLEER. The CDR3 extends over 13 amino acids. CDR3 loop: CACSQNPKETQYF. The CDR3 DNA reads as TGCGCCTGCAGCCAGAATCCCAAAGAGACCCAGTACTTC.

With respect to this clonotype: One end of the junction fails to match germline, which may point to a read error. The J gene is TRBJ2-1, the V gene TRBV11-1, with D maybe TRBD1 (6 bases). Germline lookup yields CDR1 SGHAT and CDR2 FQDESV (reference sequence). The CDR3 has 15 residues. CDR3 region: CASREGTILSNERFF. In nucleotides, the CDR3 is TGTGCCAGCAGAGAGGGGACAATCCTCTCCAATGAGCGGTTTTTC.

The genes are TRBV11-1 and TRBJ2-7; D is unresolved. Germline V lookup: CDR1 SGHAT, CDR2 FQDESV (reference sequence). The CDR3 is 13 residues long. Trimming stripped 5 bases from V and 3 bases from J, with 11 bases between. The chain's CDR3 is CASSPHLGYEQYF. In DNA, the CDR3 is TGTGCCAGCAGCCCGCATTTGGGCTACGAGCAGTACTTC. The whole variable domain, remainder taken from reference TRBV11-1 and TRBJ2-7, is EAEVAQSPRYKITEKSQAVAFWCDPISGHATLYWYRQILGQGPELLVQFQDESVVDDSQLPKDRFSAERLKGVDSTLKIQPAELGDSAMYLCASSPHLGYEQYFGPGTRLTVT.

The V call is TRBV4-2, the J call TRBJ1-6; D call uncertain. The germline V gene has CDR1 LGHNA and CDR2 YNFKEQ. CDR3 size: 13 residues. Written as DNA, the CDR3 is TGTACAAGCAGCCAAGGAAAAGGCGAATCCCTCCACTTT. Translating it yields CTSSQGKGESLHF.

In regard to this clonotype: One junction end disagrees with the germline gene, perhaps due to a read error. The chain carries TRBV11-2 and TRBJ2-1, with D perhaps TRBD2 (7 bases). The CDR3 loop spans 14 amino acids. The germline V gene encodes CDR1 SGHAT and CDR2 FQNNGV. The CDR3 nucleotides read TGTGCCAGAAGCAGCAGGGGAGGGTACAATGGGCAGTTCTTC. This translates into CARSSRGGYNGQFF.

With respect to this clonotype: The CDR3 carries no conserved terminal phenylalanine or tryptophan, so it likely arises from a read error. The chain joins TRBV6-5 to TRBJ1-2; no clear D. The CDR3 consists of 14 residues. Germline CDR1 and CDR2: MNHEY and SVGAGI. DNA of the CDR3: TGTACCAGCAGTCAGAAAGGCAGGTCGGGAGGCTACACCTTA. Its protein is CTSSQKGRSGGYTL.

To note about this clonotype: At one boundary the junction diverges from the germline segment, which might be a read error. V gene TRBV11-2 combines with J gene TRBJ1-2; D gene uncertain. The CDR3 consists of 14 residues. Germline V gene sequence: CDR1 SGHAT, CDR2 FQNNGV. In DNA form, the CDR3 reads TGTGCCAGCAGCTTAGATCGGGCAGCTTATGGCTACATCTTC. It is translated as CASSLDRAAYGYIF.

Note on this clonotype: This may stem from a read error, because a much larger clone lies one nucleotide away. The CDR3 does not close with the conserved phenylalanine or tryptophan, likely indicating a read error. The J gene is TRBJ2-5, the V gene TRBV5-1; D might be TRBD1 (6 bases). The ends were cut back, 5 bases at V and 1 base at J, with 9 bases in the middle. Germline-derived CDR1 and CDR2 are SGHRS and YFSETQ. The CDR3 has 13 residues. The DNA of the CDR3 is TGCGCCAGCAGTCCGGACAGCCAAGAGACCCAGTACTTA. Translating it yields CASSPDSQETQYL.

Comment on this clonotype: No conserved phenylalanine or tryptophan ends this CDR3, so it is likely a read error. The CDR3 loop reads CASSSGVGVVNYGYTS. Here the CDR3 DNA reads TGTGCCAGCAGTTCCGGGGTCGGGGTCGTCAACTATGGCTACACCTCC. V is TRBV6-5 and J is TRBJ1-2; no clear D. Trimming left V 4 bases short and J 2 bases short, with 17 bases between. This CDR3 is 16 amino acids long. Germline CDR1 and CDR2: MNHEY and SVGAGI.

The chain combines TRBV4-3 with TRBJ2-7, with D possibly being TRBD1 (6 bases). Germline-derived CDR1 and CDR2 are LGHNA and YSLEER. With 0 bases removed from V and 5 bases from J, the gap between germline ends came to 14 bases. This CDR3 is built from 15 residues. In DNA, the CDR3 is TGCGCCAGCAGCCAAGATAGGGGGTGGGGAGACGAGCAGTACTTC. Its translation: CASSQDRGWGDEQYF.

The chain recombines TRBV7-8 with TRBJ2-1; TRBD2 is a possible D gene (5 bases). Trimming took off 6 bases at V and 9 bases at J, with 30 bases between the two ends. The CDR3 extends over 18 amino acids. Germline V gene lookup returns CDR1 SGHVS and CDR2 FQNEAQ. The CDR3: CASSPLEGSAVSCSEQFF. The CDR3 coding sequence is TGTGCCAGCAGTCCGCTTGAAGGCTCAGCGGTCTCCTGCAGTGAGCAGTTCTTC.

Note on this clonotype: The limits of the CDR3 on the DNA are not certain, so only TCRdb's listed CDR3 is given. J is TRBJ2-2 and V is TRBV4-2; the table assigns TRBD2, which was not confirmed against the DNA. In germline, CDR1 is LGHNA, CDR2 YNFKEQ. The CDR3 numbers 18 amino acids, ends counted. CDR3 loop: CARSREWASGNPTGELLF.

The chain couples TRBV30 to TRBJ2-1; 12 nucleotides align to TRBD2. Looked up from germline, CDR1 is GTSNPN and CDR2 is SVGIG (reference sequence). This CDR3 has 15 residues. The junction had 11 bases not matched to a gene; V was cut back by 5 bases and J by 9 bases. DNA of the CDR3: TGTGCCTGGTGTGGACTAGCGGGAAGGCGCAGTGAGCAGTTCTTC. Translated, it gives CAWCGLAGRRSEQFF.

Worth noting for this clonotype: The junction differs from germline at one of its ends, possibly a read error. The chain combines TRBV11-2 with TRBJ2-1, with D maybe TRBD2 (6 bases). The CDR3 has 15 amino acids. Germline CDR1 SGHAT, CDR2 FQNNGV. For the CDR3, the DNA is TGTGCCAGCAGATTAGATCACCAGGGAGGCAGTGAGCAGATCTTC. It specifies CASRLDHQGGSEQIF. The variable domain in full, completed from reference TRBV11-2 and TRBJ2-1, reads EAGVAQSPRYKIIEKRQSVAFWCNPISGHATLYWYQQILGQGPKLLIQFQNNGVVDDSQLPKDRFSAERLKGVDSTLKIQPAKLEDSAVYLCASRLDHQGGSEQIFGPGTRLTVL.

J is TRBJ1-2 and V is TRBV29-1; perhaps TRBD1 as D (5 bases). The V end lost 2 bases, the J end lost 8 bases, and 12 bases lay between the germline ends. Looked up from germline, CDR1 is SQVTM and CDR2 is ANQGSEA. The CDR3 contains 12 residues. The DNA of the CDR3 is TGCAGCGTTGAAAGTACAGGTGGAGGCTACACCTTC. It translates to CSVESTGGGYTF.

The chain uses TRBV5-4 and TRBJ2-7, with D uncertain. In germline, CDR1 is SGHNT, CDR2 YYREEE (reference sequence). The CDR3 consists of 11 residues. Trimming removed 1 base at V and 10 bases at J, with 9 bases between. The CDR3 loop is CASSLRLEQYF. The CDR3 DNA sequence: TGTGCCAGCAGCTTGAGACTGGAACAGTACTTC.